This T cell receptor (beta chain) originates from a study of blood T cell repertoires in COVID-19 (dated by TCRdb to 2018 to 2021). For the wider study: Collaborator samples came from the United States, Italy and Spain and covered acute and convalescent phases of COVID-19. The material from the prospective study consisted of cDNA or gDNA derived from T cells, B-cell-depleted T cells, or PBMCs. Deeply sampled blood TCRbeta repertoires from subjects exposed to, actively infected with, or recovered from COVID-19 were included in the dataset. A freely available public database, intended as a resource for researchers studying the immune response to SARS-CoV-2, is where the repertoires were released. Samples came from the ongoing ImmuneRACE study (first 160 participants) plus 1,254 subjects from 6 global collaborators. The sample metadata nearly always contained a de-identified subject ID, COVID-19 status, age in years and sex. HLA class I and class II types, where available, came from metadata supplied by the sample provider rather than from assay-based typing.

A second Seattle source provided samples from volunteer blood donors who had recovered from COVID-19. Collaborating institutions collected whole blood in K2EDTA tubes following their own protocols. For TCRbeta analysis, collaborators shipped samples as frozen whole blood, isolated PBMCs, or DNA extracted from either of those sample types. The immunoSEQ Assay, a bias-controlled multiplex PCR, was used to amplify TCRbeta CDR3 regions from genomic DNA. Under the source paper's analysis protocol: Within the assay, amplification of reference gene primers was used to estimate how many nucleated cells each sample contained. To quantify the absolute abundance of each unique TCRbeta CDR3 rearrangement, sequence reads were collapsed and filtered. For each sample, productive Simpson clonality was calculated as the square root of Simpson's diversity index over productive rearrangements. TCRdb carries this immuneACCESS record with in-frame sequences only. Its versions omit some clonotypes, under half of them owing to an unresolved V gene in the studies checked, with the rest unexplained. The DNA gave D and trimming, while V, J and clone size come from that table. The sample table lists some 350,000 clones, 90% to 95% of them with a count of one. More than 3% of the sample is held by the ten biggest clonotypes.

With respect to this clone: Its binding antigen is unknown. Per-base qualities were not stored, and no clone one base away is much larger.

General study outcomes and caveats: The quantity of clinical and demographic metadata differed by source and by participant and was supplied without curation.

From the cysteine up to the phenylalanine, the CDR3 has a length of 19 residues. Just the 57-base CDR3 DNA is kept, in frame starting at base 1. Trimming accounts for 5 bases at V and 1 base at J, while the number of junction bases matched to no gene is 12. The germline V gene (reference sequence) gives CDR1 as MNHEY and CDR2 as SMNVEV. Sequenced material: peripheral blood. This chain is built from TRBV27 and TRBJ2-1; a stretch of 12 junction bases matches TRBD2. This clonotype originated in a woman between 18 and 29 years old who had recovered from COVID-19. The CDR3 region: CASSRRWTSGIGSYNEQFF. The sequenced DNA is TGTGCCAGCAGTCGACGCTGGACTAGCGGGATCGGGTCCTACAATGAGCAGTTCTTC.